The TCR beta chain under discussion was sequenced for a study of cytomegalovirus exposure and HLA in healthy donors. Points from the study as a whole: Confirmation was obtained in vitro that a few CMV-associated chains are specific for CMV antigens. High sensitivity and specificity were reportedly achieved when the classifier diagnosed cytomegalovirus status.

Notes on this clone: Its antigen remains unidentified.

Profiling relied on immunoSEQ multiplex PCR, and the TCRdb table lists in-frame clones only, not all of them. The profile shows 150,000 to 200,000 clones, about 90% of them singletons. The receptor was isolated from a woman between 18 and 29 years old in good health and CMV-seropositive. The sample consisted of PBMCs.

CDR3 bases: TGTGCCAGCAGCCCGAGAGCGGGAGTTGAGGATACGCAGTATTTT. The encoded protein is CASSPRAGVEDTQYF. V and J are TRBV7-9 and TRBJ2-3; 8 positions agree with TRBD2. V shed 5 bases, J shed 6 bases, and the junction held 10 bases outside the gene matches. CDR1 SEHNR and CDR2 FQNEAQ come from the germline V gene (reference sequence). This CDR3 is 15 amino acids long. Using reference TRBV7-9 and TRBJ2-3 for the parts outside the CDR3, the full variable domain is DTGVSQNPRHKITKRGQNVTFRCDPISEHNRLYWYRQTLGQGPEFLTYFQNEAQLEKSRLLSDRFSAERPKGSFSTLEIQRTEQGDSAMYLCASSPRAGVEDTQYFGPGTRLTVL.